The 17 T cell receptor beta chains presented below share a single source sample, sequenced in a study of shared clonotypes between healthy human individuals. The repertoire was sequenced with immunoSEQ multiplex PCR; TCRdb's copy has only in-frame clones and lacks some. The data show fewer than 850,000 clones, less than 95% seen once. The sample consisted of memory CD8+ T cells from PBMCs. The sample's subset: CD45RO+ cells pooled with CCR7-negative TemRA cells. These receptor sequences come from a man between 18 and 35 years old in good health. Some clones in this sample may be carry-over from other donors' samples.

J is TRBJ2-1 and V is TRBV9, with 9 nucleotides matching TRBD2. Per the germline V gene, CDR1 is SGDLS and CDR2 is YYNGEE. This CDR3 region has 15 residues. Trimming at V came to 2 bases and at J to 8 bases, leaving 8 bases not matched to a gene. The CDR3 sequence is CASSVGGRVYDEQFF. The CDR3 DNA follows: TGTGCCAGCAGCGTTGGCGGGAGGGTTTACGATGAGCAGTTCTTC.

The V call is TRBV9, the J call TRBJ1-2; D gene uncertain. Trimming stripped 0 bases from V and 6 bases from J, with 15 bases between. Germline-derived CDR1 and CDR2 are SGDLS and YYNGEE. The CDR3 length is 15 residues. CDR3 nucleotides: TGTGCCAGCAGCGTAGTACTTTCAGTATCCGATGGCTACACCTTC. Translation: CASSVVLSVSDGYTF.

The V call is TRBV10-2, the J call TRBJ2-7; a possible D gene is TRBD2 (6 bases). The CDR3 runs to 14 residues. The V end lost 0 bases, the J end lost 6 bases, and 12 bases lay between the germline ends. Germline CDR1 and CDR2: WSHSY and SAAADI. CDR3 in amino acids: CASSESRGTAEQYF. Here the CDR3 DNA reads TGCGCCAGCAGTGAGTCCCGGGGGACCGCCGAGCAGTACTTC.

Comments on this clone: The junction differs from germline at one of its ends, possibly a read error. The chain employs TRBV5-5 and TRBJ1-3; D gene ambiguous. Germline values: CDR1 SGHKS, CDR2 YYEKEE (reference sequence). This CDR3 comprises 16 residues. This CDR3 is CASSQDAGSAGNTIYF. CDR3 sequence (DNA): TGCGCCAGCAGCCAAGATGCAGGCTCCGCTGGAAACACCATATATTTT.

The J gene is TRBJ2-5, the V gene TRBV10-3, with 12 positions matching TRBD2. The DNA end is a closer match to TRBJ2-7, so the J assignment may be wrong. The CDR3 is 16 residues long. CDR1 is ENHRY and CDR2 is SYGVKD in the germline V gene. CDR3 DNA sequence: TGTGCCATCAGTGTAACCGGGACTAGCGGGTCCTACGAGCAGTACTTC. Translating it yields CAISVTGTSGSYEQYF.

This sequence joins TRBV10-3 and TRBJ2-7, with no clear D. With 4 bases removed from V and 7 bases from J, the gap between germline ends came to 8 bases. Germline CDR1 reads ENHRY; CDR2 reads SYGVKD. The CDR3 length is 11 residues. The CDR3 loop reads CAISGLEEQYF. CDR3 sequence (DNA): TGTGCCATCAGTGGTCTGGAGGAGCAGTACTTC.

The chain uses TRBV9 and TRBJ1-1; possibly TRBD1 for D (5 bases). The germline V gene encodes CDR1 SGDLS and CDR2 YYNGEE. V was trimmed by 4 bases and J by 6 bases, leaving 16 bases between them. The CDR3 totals 14 residues. The CDR3: CASSPRGVSPEAFF. The CDR3 nucleotides are TGTGCCAGCAGCCCCCGAGGGGTTTCTCCTGAAGCTTTCTTT.

The chain employs TRBV19 and TRBJ2-2; 7 bases are a match to TRBD2. V was clipped by 5 bases and J by 3 bases; unmatched bases: 3. This CDR3 has 14 amino acids. Germline CDR1 and CDR2: LNHDA and SQIVND (reference sequence). DNA of the CDR3: TGTGCCAGTAGTCTAGCGGAGTACACCGGGGAGCTGTTTTTT. This translates into CASSLAEYTGELFF.

The rearrangement links TRBV4-1 to TRBJ2-7; D ambiguous. CDR3 length: 13 residues. Germline lookup yields CDR1 MGHRA and CDR2 YSYEKL. Trimming took off 1 base at V and 6 bases at J, with 10 bases between the two ends. Here the CDR3 reads CASSQGLRLEQYF. DNA for the CDR3: TGCGCCAGCAGCCAAGGGTTACGGCTCGAGCAGTACTTC.

This clone was seen a single time. The rearrangement links TRBV19 to TRBJ2-1, with unresolved D. The CDR3 loop spans 12 amino acids. The V end was cut by 5 bases, the J end by 3 bases, with 5 bases between. Germline V gene data show CDR1 as LNHDA and CDR2 as SQIVND (reference sequence). The CDR3 sequence is CASSADYNEQFF. The CDR3 DNA is TGTGCCAGTAGTGCGGACTACAATGAGCAGTTCTTC.

The rearrangement uses TRBV6-5 and TRBJ1-3; D not resolved. Trimming took 6 bases from V and 2 from J, leaving 11 bases between them. The CDR3 extends over 14 amino acids. The germline gives CDR1 MNHEY, CDR2 SVGAGI. CDR3 nucleotides: TGTGCCAGCAGCCTACGGCAACCTGGAAACACCATATATTTT. Translating gives CASSLRQPGNTIYF.

This chain joins TRBV6-5 and TRBJ2-2, with D tentatively TRBD1 (5 bases). The CDR3 runs 14 residues. Trimming stripped 8 bases from V and 2 bases from J, with 12 bases between. The germline V gene encodes CDR1 MNHEY and CDR2 SVGAGI. DNA of the CDR3: TGTGCCAGCTGTGACAGTAGTAACACCGGGGAGCTGTTTTTT. This sequence encodes CASCDSSNTGELFF.

The chain joins TRBV19 to TRBJ1-2, with a weak D call TRBD1 (5 bases). Germline CDR1 is LNHDA and CDR2 is SQIVND (reference sequence). V was cut by 11 bases and J by 5 bases, with 21 bases left in between. The CDR3 totals 14 residues. CDR3 nucleotides: TGTGCCTCGGCCACGGGAGGGGTTTCGTATGGCTACACCTTC. Its protein is CASATGGVSYGYTF.

The CDR3 loop is CASSWWGVAKNIQYF. DNA for the CDR3: TGTGCCAGCAGTTGGTGGGGGGTAGCCAAAAACATTCAGTACTTC. The gene calls are TRBV28 and TRBJ2-4, with a possible D match to TRBD2 (6 bases). Germline V CDR1 and CDR2: MDHEN, SYDVKM. The CDR3 is made up of 15 amino acids. With 4 bases removed from V and 0 bases from J, the gap between germline ends came to 10 bases.

In this sample, this clone turned up a few times. This chain joins TRBV7-2 and TRBJ2-3; 8 nucleotides line up with TRBD1. The germline V gene encodes CDR1 SGHTA and CDR2 FQGNSA. Trimming at V came to 3 bases and at J to 2 bases, leaving 10 bases not matched to a gene. The CDR3 runs to 17 residues. The CDR3 nucleotides are TGTGCCAGCAGCTTTCCCAAGACAGGGGATATCACAGATACGCAGTATTTT. Protein sequence: CASSFPKTGDITDTQYF.

This chain links TRBV4-3 with TRBJ1-1; no clear D. This CDR3 is built from 15 residues. CDR1 is LGHNA, CDR2 YSLEER, per germline. V was clipped by 0 bases and J by 3 bases, with 11 bases between them. The CDR3 coding sequence is TGCGCCAGCAGCCAAGATGGCAGGCGTTACACTGAAGCTTTCTTT. Its translation: CASSQDGRRYTEAFF.

Concerning this clone: The same CDR3 also results from other DNA sequences found in this sample. CDR3 sequence: CASSSGGPYGYTF. The CDR3 nucleotides read TGTGCCAGCAGCTCTGGGGGTCCTTATGGCTACACCTTC. V is TRBV9 and J is TRBJ1-2; possible D gene TRBD1, 5 bases. V gave up 4 bases and J gave up 5 bases, with 12 bases separating them. There are 13 residues in the CDR3. Germline CDR1 SGDLS, CDR2 YYNGEE.